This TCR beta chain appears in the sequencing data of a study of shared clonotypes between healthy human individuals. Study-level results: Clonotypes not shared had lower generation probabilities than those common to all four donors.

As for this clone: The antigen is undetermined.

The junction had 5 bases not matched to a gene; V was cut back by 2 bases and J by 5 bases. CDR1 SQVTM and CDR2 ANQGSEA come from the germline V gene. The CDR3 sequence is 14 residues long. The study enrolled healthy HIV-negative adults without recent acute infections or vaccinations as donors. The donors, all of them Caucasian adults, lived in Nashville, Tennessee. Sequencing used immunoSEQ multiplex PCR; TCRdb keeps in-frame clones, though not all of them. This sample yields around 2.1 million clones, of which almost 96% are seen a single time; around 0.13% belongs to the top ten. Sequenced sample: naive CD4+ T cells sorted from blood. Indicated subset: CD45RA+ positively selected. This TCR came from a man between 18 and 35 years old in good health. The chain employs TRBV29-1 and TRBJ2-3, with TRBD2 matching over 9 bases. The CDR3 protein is CSVERSGGGDTQYF. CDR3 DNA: TGCAGCGTTGAACGTAGCGGGGGAGGAGATACGCAGTATTTT.